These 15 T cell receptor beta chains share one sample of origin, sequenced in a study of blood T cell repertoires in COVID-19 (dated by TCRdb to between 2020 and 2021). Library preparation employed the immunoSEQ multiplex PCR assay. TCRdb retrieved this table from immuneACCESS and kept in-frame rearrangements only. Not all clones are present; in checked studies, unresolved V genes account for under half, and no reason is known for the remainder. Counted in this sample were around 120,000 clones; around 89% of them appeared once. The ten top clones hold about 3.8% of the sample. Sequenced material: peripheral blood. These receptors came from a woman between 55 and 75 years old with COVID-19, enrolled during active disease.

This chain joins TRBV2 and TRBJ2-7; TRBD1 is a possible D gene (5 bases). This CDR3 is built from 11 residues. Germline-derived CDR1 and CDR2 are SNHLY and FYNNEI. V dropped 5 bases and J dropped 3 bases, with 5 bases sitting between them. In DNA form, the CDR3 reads TGTGCCAGCAGTCAGGGCTACGAGCAGTACTTC. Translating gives CASSQGYEQYF. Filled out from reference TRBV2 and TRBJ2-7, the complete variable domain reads EPEVTQTPSHQVTQMGQEVILRCVPISNHLYFYWYRQILGQKVEFLVSFYNNEISEKSEIFDDQFSVERPDGSNFTLKIRSTKLEDSAMYFCASSQGYEQYFGPGTRLTVT.

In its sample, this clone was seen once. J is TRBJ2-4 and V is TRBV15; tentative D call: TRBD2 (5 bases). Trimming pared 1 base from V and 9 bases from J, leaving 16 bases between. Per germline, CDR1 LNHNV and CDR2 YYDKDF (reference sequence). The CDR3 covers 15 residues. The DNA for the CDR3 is TGTGCCACCAGCAGAGCCACCGGGAATGGAGTCATTCAGTACTTC. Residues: CATSRATGNGVIQYF.

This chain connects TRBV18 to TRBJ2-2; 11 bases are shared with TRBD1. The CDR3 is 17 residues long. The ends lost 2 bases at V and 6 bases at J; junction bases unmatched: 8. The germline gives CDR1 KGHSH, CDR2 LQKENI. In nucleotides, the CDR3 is TGTGCCAGCTCACCAACCGGGACAGGGGGATTTTCCGGGGAGCTGTTTTTT. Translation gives CASSPTGTGGFSGELFF.

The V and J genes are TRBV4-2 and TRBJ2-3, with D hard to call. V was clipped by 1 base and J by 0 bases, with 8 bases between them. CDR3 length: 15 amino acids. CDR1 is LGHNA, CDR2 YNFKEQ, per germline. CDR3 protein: CASSQGAASTDTQYF. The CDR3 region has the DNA TGTGCCAGCAGCCAAGGGGCAGCTAGCACAGATACGCAGTATTTT.

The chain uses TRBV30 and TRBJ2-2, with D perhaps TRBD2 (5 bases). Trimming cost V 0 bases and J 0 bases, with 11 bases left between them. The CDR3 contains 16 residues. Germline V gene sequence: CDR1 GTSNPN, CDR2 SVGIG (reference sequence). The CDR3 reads CAWSVAAYANTGELFF. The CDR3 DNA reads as TGTGCCTGGAGTGTAGCGGCGTACGCGAACACCGGGGAGCTGTTTTTT. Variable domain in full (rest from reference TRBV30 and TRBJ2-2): SQTIHQWPATLVQPVGSPLSLECTVEGTSNPNLYWYRQAAGRGLQLLFYSVGIGQISSEVPQNLSASRPQDRQFILSSKKLLLSDSGFYLCAWSVAAYANTGELFFGEGSRLTVL.

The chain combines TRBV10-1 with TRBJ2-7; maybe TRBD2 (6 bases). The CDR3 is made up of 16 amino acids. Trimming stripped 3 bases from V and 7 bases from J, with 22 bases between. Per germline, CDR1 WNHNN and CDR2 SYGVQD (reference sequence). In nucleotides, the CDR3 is TGCGCCAGCAGTGACCTAGGACGGGGACTCCTTGTGGAGCAGTACTTC. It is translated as CASSDLGRGLLVEQYF.

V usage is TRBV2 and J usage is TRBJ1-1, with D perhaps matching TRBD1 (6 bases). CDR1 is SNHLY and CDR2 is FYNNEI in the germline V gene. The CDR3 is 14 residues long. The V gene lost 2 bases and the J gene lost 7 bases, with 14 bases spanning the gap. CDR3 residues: CASSENRDRGEAFF. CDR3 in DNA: TGTGCCAGCAGTGAAAACAGGGATAGGGGTGAAGCTTTCTTT.

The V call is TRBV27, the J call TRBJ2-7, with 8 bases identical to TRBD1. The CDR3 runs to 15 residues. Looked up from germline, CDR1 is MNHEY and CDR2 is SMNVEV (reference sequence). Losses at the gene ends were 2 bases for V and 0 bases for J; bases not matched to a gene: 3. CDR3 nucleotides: TGTGCCAGCAGTTTAGGACAGGGCGCCTCCTACGAGCAGTACTTC. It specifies CASSLGQGASYEQYF.

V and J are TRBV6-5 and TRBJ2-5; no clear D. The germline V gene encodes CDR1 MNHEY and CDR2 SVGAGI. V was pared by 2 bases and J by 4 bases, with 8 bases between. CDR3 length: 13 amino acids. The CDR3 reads CASSYMGLETQYF. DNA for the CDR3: TGTGCCAGCAGTTACATGGGCTTAGAGACCCAGTACTTC.

The DNA for the CDR3 is TGCGCCAGCAGCCAAGATCAGAGGGTAAAAGCTTTCTTT. It codes for CASSQDQRVKAFF. The chain couples TRBV4-3 to TRBJ1-1; no firm D call. Germline V gene lookup returns CDR1 LGHNA and CDR2 YSLEER. The ends were cut back, 0 bases at V and 9 bases at J, with 11 bases in the middle. CDR3 size: 13 residues.

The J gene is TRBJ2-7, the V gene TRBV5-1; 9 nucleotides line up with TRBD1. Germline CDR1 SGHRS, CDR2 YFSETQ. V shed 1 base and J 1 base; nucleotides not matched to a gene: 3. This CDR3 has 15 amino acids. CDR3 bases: TGCGCCAGCAGCTTGAGACAGGGGGAATCCTACGAGCAGTACTTC. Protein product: CASSLRQGESYEQYF.

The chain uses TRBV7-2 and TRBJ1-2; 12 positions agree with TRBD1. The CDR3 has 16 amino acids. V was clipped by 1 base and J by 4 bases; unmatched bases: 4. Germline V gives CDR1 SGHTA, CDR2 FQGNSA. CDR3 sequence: CASSLGGTGGVYGYTF. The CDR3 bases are TGTGCCAGCAGCTTAGGGGGGACAGGGGGCGTCTATGGCTACACCTTC.

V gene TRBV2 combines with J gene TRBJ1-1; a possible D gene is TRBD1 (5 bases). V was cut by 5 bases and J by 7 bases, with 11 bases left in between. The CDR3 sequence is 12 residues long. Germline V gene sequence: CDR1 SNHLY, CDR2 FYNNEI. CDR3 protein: CASSSQGYEAFF. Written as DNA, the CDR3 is TGTGCCAGCAGTAGTCAGGGATATGAAGCTTTCTTT.

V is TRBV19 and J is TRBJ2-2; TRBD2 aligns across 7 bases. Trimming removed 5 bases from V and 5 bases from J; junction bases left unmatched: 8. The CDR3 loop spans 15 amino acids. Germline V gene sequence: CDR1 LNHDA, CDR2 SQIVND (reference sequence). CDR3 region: CASSLGRGSTGELFF. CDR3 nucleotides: TGTGCCAGTAGTTTGGGGCGGGGGAGTACCGGGGAGCTGTTTTTT.

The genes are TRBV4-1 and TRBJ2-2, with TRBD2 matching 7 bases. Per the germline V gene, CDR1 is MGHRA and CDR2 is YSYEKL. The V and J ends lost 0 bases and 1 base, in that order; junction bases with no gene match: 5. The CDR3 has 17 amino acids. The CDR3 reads CASSQERAGRNTGELFF. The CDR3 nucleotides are TGCGCCAGCAGCCAAGAAAGAGCGGGGAGGAACACCGGGGAGCTGTTTTTT.